The clone carrying this T cell receptor (beta chain) was detected a few times. This CDR3 comprises 13 residues. CDR1 and CDR2 (germline): SGDLS, YYNGEE. V dropped 3 bases and J dropped 9 bases, with 15 bases sitting between them. The sample originates from a study of T cell clones after liver transplantation. The repertoire was sequenced with immunoSEQ multiplex PCR; TCRdb's copy has only in-frame clones and lacks some. The sample records over 5,500 clones, less than 75% being singletons. Sequencing was performed on CD8+ T cells from blood, taken before liver transplant. This chain uses TRBV9 with TRBJ2-5; no reliable D call. The sequence derives from a human donor who received a liver transplant. DNA of the CDR3: TGTGCCAGCAGCGGTGGTGTTGGCATGGCCCAGTACTTC. It yields the protein CASSGGVGMAQYF.